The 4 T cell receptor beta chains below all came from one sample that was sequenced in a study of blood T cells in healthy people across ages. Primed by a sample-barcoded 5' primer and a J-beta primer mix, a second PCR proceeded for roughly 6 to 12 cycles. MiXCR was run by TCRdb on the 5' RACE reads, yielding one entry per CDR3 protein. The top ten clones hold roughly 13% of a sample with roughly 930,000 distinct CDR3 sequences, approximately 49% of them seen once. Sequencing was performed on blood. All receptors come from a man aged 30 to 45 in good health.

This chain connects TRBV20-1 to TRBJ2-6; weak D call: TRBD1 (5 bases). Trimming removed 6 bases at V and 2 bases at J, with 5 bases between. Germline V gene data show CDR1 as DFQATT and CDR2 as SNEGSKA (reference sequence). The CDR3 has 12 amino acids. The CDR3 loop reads CSARAGANVLTF. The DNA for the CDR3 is TGCAGTGCCAGGGCTGGGGCCAACGTCCTGACTTTC.

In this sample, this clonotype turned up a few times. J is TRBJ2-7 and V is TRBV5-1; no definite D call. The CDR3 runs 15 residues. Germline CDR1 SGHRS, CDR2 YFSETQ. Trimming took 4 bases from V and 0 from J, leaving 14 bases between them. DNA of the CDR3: TGCGCCAGCAGCGGCGGCGGCGGTCCCTCCTACGAGCAGTACTTC. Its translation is CASSGGGGPSYEQYF.

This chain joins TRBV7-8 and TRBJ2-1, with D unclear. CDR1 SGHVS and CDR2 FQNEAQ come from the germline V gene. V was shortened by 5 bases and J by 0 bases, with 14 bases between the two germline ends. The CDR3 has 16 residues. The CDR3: CASSPSGRSSYNEQFF. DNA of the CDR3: TGTGCCAGCAGCCCCTCGGGCAGGAGCTCCTACAATGAGCAGTTCTTC.

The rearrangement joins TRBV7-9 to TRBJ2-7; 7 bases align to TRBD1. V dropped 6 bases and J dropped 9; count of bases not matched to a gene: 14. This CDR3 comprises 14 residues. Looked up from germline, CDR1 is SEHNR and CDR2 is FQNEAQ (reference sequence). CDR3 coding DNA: TGTGCCAGCAGTTCAAAGGACAGGAGGAACGTGCAGTACTTC. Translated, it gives CASSSKDRRNVQYF.